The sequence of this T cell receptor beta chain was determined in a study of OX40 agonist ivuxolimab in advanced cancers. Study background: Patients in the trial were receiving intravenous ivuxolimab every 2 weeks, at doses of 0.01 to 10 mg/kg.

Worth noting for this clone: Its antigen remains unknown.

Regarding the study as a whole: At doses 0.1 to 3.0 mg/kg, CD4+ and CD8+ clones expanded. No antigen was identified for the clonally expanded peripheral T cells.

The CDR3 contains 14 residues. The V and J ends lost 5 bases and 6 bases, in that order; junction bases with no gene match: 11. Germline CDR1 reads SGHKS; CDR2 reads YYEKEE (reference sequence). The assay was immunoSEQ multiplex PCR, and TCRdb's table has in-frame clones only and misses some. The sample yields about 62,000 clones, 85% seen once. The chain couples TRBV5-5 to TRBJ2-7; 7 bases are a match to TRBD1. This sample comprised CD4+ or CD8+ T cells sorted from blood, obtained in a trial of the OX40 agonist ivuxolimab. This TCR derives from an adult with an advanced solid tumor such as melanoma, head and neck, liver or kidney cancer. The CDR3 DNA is TGTGCCAGCAGTTGGGCCGGGACAGACAGCGAGCAGTACTTC. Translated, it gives CASSWAGTDSEQYF.